This TCR beta chain was recovered during a study of control samples from healthy donors and cancer patients. Sequenced by immunoSEQ multiplex PCR; TCRdb stores in-frame clones only, minus some. The repertoire holds about 100,000 clones, with more than 85% as singletons. Deletions cut 7 bases from V and 2 bases from J, with 17 bases between. In germline, CDR1 is SQVTM, CDR2 ANQGSEA. This CDR3 has 15 residues. The chain links TRBV29-1 to TRBJ2-2, with D tentatively TRBD2 (5 bases). This TCR derives from a woman between 45 and 65 years old in good health. The sample was blood. Here the CDR3 DNA reads TGCAGCGCCGTGACATGGGGAGCAAACACCGGGGAGCTGTTTTTT. It specifies CSAVTWGANTGELFF.